One sample yielded the 10 T cell receptor beta chains listed below, sequenced in a study of identical twins' blood T cells. Each CDR3 protein is one row after TCRdb ran MiXCR on the 5' RACE reads. The data show 400,000 or so distinct CDR3 sequences, under 30% seen once. Sequencing was done on a sample of PBMCs. The receptors were gathered from a woman between 18 and 49 years old in good health.

The J gene is TRBJ1-1, the V gene TRBV6-6; D is undetermined. The CDR3 extends over 12 amino acids. The germline CDR1 and CDR2 sequences are MNHNY and SVGAGI (reference sequence). Trimming took 6 bases from V and 4 from J, leaving 9 bases between them. CDR3 DNA: TGTGCCAGCAGAAGCGGTAGCACTGAAGCTTTCTTT. This sequence encodes CASRSGSTEAFF.

V is TRBV20-1 and J is TRBJ2-5; 9 bases match TRBD1. Germline V gene lookup returns CDR1 DFQATT and CDR2 SNEGSKA (reference sequence). The V gene end was trimmed by 1 base and the J gene end by 3 bases; junction bases not matched to a gene: 3. This CDR3 is built from 14 residues. CDR3 loop: CSARARTGEETQYF. The CDR3 DNA is TGCAGTGCTAGAGCCCGGACAGGGGAAGAGACCCAGTACTTC.

Written as DNA, the CDR3 is TGTGCCAGCTCACCTTCCAGGGCCCCTCTGTATGAGCAGTTCTTC. Translated, it gives CASSPSRAPLYEQFF. The chain couples TRBV18 to TRBJ2-1; D perhaps matches TRBD1 (5 bases). Germline assignment: CDR1 KGHSH and CDR2 LQKENI. This CDR3 has 15 amino acids. V was trimmed by 3 bases and J by 8 bases, leaving 17 bases between them.

Ten or more counts support this clonotype. This chain links TRBV6-5 with TRBJ2-1, with 7 bases matching TRBD2. This CDR3 has 14 amino acids. Germline-derived CDR1 and CDR2 are MNHEY and SVGAGI. V was pared by 6 bases and J by 3 bases, with 5 bases of the junction left unmatched. The CDR3 bases are TGTGCCAGCAGCTGGATAGCGGGCTACAATGAGCAGTTCTTC. Its translation: CASSWIAGYNEQFF.

The chain joins TRBV29-1 to TRBJ2-7; 7 bases map to TRBD2. The germline V gene has CDR1 SQVTM and CDR2 ANQGSEA. The length of the CDR3 is 13 residues. The trim removed 7 bases at V and 2 bases at J, leaving 8 bases unmatched. The DNA for the CDR3 is TGCAGCGCCCGAGTCAGCGGGACCTACGAGCAGTACTTC. Translated, it gives CSARVSGTYEQYF.

This clonotype was counted between two and nine times. In DNA form, the CDR3 reads TGTGCCAGCAGCCTACAGCGGGGGGGCACAGATACGCAGTATTTT. Its translation is CASSLQRGGTDTQYF. The chain employs TRBV11-1 and TRBJ2-3; 9 bases agree with TRBD2. The J segment lost 1 base and the V segment lost 5 bases, leaving 4 bases of the junction unmatched. The CDR3 length is 15 residues. CDR1 and CDR2 from the germline V gene are SGHAT and FQDESV (reference sequence).

V and J are TRBV24-1 and TRBJ2-1, with TRBD2 matching 9 bases. The CDR3 is made up of 15 amino acids. Germline CDR1 KGHDR, CDR2 SFDVKD. Losses at the gene ends were 5 bases for V and 7 bases for J; bases not matched to a gene: 8. CDR3 nucleotides: TGTGCCACCAGTGGGGGAATAGCGGGAGAGAATGAGCAGTTCTTC. It is translated as CATSGGIAGENEQFF.

The rearrangement links TRBV12-3 or TRBV12-4 to TRBJ2-4; D call uncertain. The CDR3 sequence is 11 residues long. Trimming took 6 bases from V and 3 from J, leaving 3 bases between them. In DNA form, the CDR3 reads TGTGCCAGCAGCAACAAAAACATTCAGTACTTC. Its translation is CASSNKNIQYF.

The V call is TRBV20-1, the J call TRBJ1-2; D not resolved. The CDR3 is 11 residues long. Per the germline V gene, CDR1 is DFQATT and CDR2 is SNEGSKA (reference sequence). V was shortened by 6 bases and J by 7 bases, with 12 bases between the two germline ends. CDR3 region: CSARPLSGYTF. CDR3 in DNA: TGCAGTGCCAGACCGCTTAGTGGCTACACCTTC.

V is TRBV30 and J is TRBJ1-1; 7 bases map to TRBD1. Germline CDR1 GTSNPN, CDR2 SVGIG (reference sequence). The CDR3 is made up of 13 amino acids. Unmatched junction bases numbered 4, after V lost 2 bases and J lost 4 bases. The chain's CDR3 is CAWSKGGVTEAFF. For the CDR3, the DNA is TGTGCCTGGAGTAAAGGGGGCGTCACTGAAGCTTTCTTT.